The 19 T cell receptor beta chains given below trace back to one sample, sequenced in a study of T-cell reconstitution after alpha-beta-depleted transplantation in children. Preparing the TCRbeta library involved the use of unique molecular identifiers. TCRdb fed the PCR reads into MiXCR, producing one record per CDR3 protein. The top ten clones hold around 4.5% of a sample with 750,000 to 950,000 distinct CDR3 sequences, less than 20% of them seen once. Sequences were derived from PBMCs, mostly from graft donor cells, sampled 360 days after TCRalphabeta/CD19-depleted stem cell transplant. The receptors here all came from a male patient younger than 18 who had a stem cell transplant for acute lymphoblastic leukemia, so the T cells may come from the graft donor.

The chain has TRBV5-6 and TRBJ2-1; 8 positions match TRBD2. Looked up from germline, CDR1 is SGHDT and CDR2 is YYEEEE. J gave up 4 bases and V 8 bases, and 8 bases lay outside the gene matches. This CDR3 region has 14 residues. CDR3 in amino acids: CASRPGGPYNEQFF. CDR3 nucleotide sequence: TGTGCCAGTAGGCCGGGAGGGCCTTACAATGAGCAGTTCTTC.

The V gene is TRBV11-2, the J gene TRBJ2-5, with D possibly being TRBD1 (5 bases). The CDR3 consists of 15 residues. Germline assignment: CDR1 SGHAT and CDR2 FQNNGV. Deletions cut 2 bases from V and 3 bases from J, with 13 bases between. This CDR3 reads CASSLRQGREETQYF. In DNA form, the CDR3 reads TGTGCCAGCAGCTTAAGGCAGGGCCGAGAAGAGACCCAGTACTTC.

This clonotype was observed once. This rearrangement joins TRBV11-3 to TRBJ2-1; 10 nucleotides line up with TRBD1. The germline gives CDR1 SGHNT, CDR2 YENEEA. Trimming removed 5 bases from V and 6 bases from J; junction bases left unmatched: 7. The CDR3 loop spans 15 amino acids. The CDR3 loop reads CASSPGQGRTNEQFF. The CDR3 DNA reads TGTGCCAGCAGCCCGGGACAGGGGAGGACCAATGAGCAGTTCTTC.

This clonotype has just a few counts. CDR3 coding DNA: TGCGCCAGCAGCCACAGGGTTACAGATGAAAAACTGTTTTTT. Its translation: CASSHRVTDEKLFF. The chain joins TRBV5-1 to TRBJ1-4; tentatively, D is TRBD1 (6 bases). The CDR3 runs 14 residues. Germline CDR1 is SGHRS and CDR2 is YFSETQ. V was trimmed by 4 bases and J by 6 bases, leaving 13 bases between them.

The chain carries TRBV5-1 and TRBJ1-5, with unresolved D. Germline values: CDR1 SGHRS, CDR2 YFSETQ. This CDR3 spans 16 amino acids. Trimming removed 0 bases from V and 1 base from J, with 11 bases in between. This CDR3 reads CASSLAVLGSNQPQHF. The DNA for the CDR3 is TGCGCCAGCAGCTTGGCCGTACTGGGGAGCAATCAGCCCCAGCATTTT.

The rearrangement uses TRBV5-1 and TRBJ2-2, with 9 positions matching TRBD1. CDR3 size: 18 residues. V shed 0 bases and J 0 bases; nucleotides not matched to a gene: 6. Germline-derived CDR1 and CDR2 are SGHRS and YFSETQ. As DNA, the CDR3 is TGCGCCAGCAGCTTGGAACCGGGACAGGGTTCGAACACCGGGGAGCTGTTTTTT. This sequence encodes CASSLEPGQGSNTGELFF.

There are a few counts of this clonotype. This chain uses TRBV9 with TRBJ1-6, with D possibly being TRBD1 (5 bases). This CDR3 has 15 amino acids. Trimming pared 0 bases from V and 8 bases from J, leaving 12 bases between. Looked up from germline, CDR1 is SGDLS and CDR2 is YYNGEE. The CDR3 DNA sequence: TGTGCCAGCAGCGTAGAGCAGGGCTCTTATTCACCCCTCCACTTT. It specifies CASSVEQGSYSPLHF.

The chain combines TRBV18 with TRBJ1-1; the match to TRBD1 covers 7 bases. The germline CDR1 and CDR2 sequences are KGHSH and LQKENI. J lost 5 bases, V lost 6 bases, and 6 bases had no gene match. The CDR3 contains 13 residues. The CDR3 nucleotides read TGTGCCAGCTCGGAAGGGGGCTGGACTGAAGCTTTCTTT. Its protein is CASSEGGWTEAFF.

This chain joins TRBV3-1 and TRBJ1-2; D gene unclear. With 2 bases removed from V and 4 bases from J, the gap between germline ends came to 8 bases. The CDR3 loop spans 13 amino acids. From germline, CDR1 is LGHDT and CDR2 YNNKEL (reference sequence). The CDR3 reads CASSQSIFYGYTF. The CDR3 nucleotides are TGTGCCAGCAGCCAATCCATTTTCTATGGCTACACCTTC.

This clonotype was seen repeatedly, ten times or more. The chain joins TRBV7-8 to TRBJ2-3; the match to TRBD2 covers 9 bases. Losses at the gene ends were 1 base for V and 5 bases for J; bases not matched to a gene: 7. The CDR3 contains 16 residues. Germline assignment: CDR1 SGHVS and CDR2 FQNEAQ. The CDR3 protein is CASSLDLAGILDTQYF. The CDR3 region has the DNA TGTGCCAGCAGCTTAGATCTAGCGGGAATTCTAGATACGCAGTATTTT.

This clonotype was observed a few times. The CDR3 region has the DNA TGCGCCAGCAGCTCGACGATCCTGGTAATGAACACCGGGGAGCTGTTTTTT. This sequence encodes CASSSTILVMNTGELFF. This sequence joins TRBV5-1 and TRBJ2-2; D not resolved. CDR3 size: 17 residues. V was pared by 3 bases and J by 1 base, with 16 bases between. Germline values: CDR1 SGHRS, CDR2 YFSETQ.

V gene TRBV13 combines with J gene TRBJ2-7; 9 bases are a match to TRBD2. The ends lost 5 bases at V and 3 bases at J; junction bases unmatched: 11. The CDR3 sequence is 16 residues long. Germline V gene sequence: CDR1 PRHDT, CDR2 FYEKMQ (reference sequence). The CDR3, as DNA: TGTGCCAGCAGCGCGGGAGGGGCGCCGGACCACTACGAGCAGTACTTC. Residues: CASSAGGAPDHYEQYF.

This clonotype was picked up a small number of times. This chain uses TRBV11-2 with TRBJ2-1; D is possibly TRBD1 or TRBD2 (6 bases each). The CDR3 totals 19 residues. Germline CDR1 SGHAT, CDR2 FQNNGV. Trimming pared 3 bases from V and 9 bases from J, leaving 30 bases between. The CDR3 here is CASSFILRGGPRGYGEQFF. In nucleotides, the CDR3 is TGTGCCAGCAGCTTTATCTTACGAGGGGGGCCTAGAGGATACGGTGAGCAGTTCTTC.

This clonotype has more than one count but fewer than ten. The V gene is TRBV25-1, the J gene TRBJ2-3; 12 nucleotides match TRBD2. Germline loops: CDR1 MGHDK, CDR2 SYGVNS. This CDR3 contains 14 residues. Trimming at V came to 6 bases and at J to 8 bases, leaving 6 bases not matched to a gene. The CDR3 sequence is CASRGLAGGSTQYF. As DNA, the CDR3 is TGTGCCAGCAGGGGGCTAGCGGGAGGGAGTACGCAGTATTTT.

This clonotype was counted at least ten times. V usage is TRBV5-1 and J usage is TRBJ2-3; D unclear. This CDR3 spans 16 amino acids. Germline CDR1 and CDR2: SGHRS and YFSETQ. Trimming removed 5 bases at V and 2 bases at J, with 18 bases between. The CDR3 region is CASSRDTRVYTDTQYF. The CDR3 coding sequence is TGCGCCAGCAGTCGAGATACACGGGTCTACACAGATACGCAGTATTTT.

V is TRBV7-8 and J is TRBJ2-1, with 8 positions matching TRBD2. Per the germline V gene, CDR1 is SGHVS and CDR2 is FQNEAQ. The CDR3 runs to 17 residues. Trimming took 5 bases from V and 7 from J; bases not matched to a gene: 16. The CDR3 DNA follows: TGTGCCAGCAGCACACTCCCCGGGAGGGCCTTTAAGAATGAGCAGTTCTTC. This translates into CASSTLPGRAFKNEQFF.

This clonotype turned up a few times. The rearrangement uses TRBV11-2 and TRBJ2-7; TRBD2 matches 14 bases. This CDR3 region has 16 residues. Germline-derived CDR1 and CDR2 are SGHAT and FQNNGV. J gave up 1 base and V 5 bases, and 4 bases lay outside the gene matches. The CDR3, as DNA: TGTGCCAGCAGCGTGGGACTAGCGGGAGCTTCCTACGAGCAGTACTTC. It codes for CASSVGLAGASYEQYF.

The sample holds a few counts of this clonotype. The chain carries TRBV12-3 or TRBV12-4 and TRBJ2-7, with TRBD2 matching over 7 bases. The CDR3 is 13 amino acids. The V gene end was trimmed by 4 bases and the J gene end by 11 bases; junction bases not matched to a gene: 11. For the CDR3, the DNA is TGTGCCAGCAGTTACTACCCGGGGGGAGCAGAGTACTTC. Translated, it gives CASSYYPGGAEYF.

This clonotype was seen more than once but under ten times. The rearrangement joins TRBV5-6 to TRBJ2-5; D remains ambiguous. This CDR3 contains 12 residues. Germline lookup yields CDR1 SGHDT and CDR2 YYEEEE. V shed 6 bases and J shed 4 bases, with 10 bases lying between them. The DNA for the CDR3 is TGTGCCAGCAAAAGGGTCTTAGAGACCCAGTACTTC. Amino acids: CASKRVLETQYF.